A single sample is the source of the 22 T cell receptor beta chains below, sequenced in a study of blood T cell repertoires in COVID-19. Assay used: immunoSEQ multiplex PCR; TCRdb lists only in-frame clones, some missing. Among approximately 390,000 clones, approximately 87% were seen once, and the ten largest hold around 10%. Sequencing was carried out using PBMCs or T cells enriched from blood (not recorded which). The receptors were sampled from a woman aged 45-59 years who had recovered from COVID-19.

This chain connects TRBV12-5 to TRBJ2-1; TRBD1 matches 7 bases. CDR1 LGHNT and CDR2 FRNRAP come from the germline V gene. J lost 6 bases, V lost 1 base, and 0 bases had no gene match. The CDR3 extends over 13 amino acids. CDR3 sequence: CASGLDRGNEQFF. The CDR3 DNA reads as TGTGCTAGTGGTTTGGACAGGGGCAATGAGCAGTTCTTC.

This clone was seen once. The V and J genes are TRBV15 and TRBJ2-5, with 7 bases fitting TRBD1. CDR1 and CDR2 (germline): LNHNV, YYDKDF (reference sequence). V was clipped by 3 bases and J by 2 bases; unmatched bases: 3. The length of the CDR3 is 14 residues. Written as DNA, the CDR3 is TGTGCCACCAGCAGGAGGGGGCGGCAAGAGACCCAGTACTTC. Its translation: CATSRRGRQETQYF.

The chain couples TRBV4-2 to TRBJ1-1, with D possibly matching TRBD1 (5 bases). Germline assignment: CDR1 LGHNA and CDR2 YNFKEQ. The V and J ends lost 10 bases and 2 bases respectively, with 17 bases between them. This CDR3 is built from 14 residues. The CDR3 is CATDRPGSNTEAFF. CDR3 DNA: TGTGCCACCGACCGGCCAGGGTCTAACACTGAAGCTTTCTTT.

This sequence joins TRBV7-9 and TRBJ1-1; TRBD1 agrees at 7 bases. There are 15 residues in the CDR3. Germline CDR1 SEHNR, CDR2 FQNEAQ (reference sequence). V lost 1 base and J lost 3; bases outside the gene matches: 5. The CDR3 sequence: CASSLGDRADTEAFF. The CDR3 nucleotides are TGTGCCAGCAGCTTAGGCGACAGGGCGGACACTGAAGCTTTCTTT. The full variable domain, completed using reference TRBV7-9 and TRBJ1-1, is DTGVSQNPRHKITKRGQNVTFRCDPISEHNRLYWYRQTLGQGPEFLTYFQNEAQLEKSRLLSDRFSAERPKGSFSTLEIQRTEQGDSAMYLCASSLGDRADTEAFFGQGTRLTVV.

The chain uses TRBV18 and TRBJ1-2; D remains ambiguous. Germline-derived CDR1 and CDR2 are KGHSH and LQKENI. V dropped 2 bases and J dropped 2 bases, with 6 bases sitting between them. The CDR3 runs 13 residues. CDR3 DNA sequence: TGTGCCAGCTCACCATTAGCCAACTATGGCTACACCTTC. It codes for CASSPLANYGYTF. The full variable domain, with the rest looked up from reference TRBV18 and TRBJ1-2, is NAGVMQNPRHLVRRRGQEARLRCSPMKGHSHVYWYRQLPEEGLKFMVYLQKENIIDESGMPKERFSAEFPKEGPSILRIQQVVRGDSAAYFCASSPLANYGYTFGSGTRLTVV.

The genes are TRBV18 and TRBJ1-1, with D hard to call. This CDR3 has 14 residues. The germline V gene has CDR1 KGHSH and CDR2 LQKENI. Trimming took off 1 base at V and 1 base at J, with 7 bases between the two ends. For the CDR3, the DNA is TGTGCCAGCTCACCACGTCAGGAGAACACTGAAGCTTTCTTT. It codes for CASSPRQENTEAFF.

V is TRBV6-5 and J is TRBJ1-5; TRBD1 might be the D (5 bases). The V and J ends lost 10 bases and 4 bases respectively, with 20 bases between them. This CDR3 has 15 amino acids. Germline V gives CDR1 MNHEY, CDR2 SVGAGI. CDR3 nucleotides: TGTGCCACCAAGCCTGGGGGGGTAGGTAATCAGCCCCAGCATTTT. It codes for CATKPGGVGNQPQHF.

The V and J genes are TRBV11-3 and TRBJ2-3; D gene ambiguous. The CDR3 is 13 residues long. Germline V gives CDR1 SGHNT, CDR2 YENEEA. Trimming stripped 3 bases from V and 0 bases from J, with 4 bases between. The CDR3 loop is CASSFRSTDTQYF. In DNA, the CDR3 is TGTGCCAGCAGCTTTCGGAGCACAGATACGCAGTATTTT.

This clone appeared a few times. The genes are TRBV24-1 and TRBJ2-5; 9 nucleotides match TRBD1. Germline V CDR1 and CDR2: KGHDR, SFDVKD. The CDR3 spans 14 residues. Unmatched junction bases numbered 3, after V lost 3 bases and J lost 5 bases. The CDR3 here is CATSDTGTGETQYF. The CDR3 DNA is TGTGCCACCAGTGATACAGGGACAGGGGAGACCCAGTACTTC.

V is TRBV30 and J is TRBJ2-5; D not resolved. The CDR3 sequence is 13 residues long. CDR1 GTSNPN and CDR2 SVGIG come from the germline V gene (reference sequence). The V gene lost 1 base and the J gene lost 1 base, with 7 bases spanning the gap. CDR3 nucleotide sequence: TGTGCCTGGAGTGGGCTGTTCCAAGAGACCCAGTACTTC. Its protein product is CAWSGLFQETQYF.

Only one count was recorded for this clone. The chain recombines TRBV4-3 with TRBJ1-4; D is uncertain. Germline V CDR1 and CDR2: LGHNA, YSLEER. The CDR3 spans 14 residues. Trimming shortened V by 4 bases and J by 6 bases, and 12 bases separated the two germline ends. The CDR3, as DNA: TGCGCCAGCAGCCCACAGAGCAGCTATGAAAAACTGTTTTTT. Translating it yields CASSPQSSYEKLFF.

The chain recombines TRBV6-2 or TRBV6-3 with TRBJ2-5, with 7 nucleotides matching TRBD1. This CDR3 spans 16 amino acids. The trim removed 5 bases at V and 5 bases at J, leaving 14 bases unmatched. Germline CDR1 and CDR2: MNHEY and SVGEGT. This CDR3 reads CASSTGRGPTGETQYF. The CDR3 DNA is TGTGCCAGCAGTACAGGTCGCGGGCCGACAGGGGAGACCCAGTACTTC.

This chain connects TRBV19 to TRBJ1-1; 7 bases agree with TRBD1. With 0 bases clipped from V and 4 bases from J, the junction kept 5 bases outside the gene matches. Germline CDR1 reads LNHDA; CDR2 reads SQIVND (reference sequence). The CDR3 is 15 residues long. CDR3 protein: CASSIDHNRGTEAFF. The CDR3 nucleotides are TGTGCCAGTAGTATAGATCACAACAGGGGCACTGAAGCTTTCTTT. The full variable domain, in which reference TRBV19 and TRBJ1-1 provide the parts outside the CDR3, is DGGITQSPKYLFRKEGQNVTLSCEQNLNHDAMYWYRQDPGQGLRLIYYSQIVNDFQKGDIAEGYSVSREKKESFPLTVTSAQKNPTAFYLCASSIDHNRGTEAFFGQGTRLTVV.

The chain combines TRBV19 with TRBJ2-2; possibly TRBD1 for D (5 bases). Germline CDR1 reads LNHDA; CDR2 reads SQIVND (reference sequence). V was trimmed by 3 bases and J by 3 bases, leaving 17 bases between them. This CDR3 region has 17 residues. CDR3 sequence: CASSMGFPGLDTGELFF. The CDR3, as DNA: TGTGCCAGTAGTATGGGATTTCCAGGGTTAGACACCGGGGAGCTGTTTTTT.

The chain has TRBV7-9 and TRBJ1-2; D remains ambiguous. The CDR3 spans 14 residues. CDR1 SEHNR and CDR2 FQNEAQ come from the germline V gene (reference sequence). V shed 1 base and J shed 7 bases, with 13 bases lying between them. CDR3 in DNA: TGTGCCAGCAGCTTAGGTGTAACGGGGATTGGCTACACCTTC. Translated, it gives CASSLGVTGIGYTF.

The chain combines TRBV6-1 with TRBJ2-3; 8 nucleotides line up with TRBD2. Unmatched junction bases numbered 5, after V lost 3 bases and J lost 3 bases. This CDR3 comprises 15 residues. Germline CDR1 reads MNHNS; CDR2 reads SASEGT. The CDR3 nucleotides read TGTGCCAGCAGTGACCCGGGGGGGCCGACAGATACGCAGTATTTT. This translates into CASSDPGGPTDTQYF.

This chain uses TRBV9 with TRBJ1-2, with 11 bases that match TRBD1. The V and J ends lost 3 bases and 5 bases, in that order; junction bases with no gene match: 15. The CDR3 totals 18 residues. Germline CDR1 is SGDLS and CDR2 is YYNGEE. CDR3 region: CASSASRTGGLEWYGYTF. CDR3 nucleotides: TGTGCCAGCAGCGCGTCACGGACAGGGGGCTTAGAGTGGTATGGCTACACCTTC.

CDR3 loop: CASSLDFYEQYF. The CDR3 nucleotides are TGCGCCAGCAGCTTGGACTTTTACGAGCAGTACTTC. This sequence joins TRBV5-1 and TRBJ2-7; the D is unclear. V was clipped by 0 bases and J by 4 bases, with 5 bases between them. Germline CDR1 reads SGHRS; CDR2 reads YFSETQ. The CDR3 runs 12 residues.

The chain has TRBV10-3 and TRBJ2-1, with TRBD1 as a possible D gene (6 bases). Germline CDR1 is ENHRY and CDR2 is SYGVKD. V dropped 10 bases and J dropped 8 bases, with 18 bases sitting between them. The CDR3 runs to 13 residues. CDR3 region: CATSNAGVDEQFF. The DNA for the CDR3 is TGTGCCACATCTAACGCAGGGGTGGATGAGCAGTTCTTC.

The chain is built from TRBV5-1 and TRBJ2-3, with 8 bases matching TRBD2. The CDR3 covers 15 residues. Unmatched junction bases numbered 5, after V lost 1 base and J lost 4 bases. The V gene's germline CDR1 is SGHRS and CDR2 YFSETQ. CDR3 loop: CASSLTGGGSDTQYF. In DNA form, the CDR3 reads TGCGCCAGCAGCTTGACGGGCGGGGGGTCAGATACGCAGTATTTT.

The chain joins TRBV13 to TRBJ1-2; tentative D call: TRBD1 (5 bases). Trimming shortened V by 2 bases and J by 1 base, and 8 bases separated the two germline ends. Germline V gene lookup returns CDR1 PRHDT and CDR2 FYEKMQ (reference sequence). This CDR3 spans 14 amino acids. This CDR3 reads CASSLSGFNYGYTF. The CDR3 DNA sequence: TGTGCCAGCAGCTTATCAGGGTTTAACTATGGCTACACCTTC.

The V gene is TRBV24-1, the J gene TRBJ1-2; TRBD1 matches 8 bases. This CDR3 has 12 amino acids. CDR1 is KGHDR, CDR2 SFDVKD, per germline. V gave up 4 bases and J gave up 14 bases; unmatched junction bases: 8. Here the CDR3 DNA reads TGTGCCACCAGTGAAAATACAGGGGGGAGAACCTTC. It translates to CATSENTGGRTF.